A single sample is the source of the 26 T cell receptor beta chains below, sequenced in a study of Ad26.COV2.S vaccination and SARS-CoV-2 variants. The assay was immunoSEQ multiplex PCR, and TCRdb's table has in-frame clones only and misses some. Among roughly 250,000 clones listed, 87% were seen once. The treatment denotes: 19 received Ad26.COV2.S at low or high dose, single or two shots; a few received placebo; per-sample allocation not given. Samples came from day 63 after the first vaccine or placebo injection. Source: peripheral blood, taken in a trial of Ad26.COV2.S vaccine versus placebo. Every receptor here comes from a person between 18 and 65 years old who received the Ad26.COV2.S COVID-19 vaccine or a placebo.

The chain employs TRBV5-1 and TRBJ1-1, with D perhaps matching TRBD1 (6 bases). Looked up from germline, CDR1 is SGHRS and CDR2 is YFSETQ. V was shortened by 5 bases and J by 1 base, with 15 bases between the two germline ends. The CDR3 loop spans 15 amino acids. In DNA, the CDR3 is TGCGCCAGCAGGCGTGCGGGGGCGCCGAACACTGAAGCTTTCTTT. It yields the protein CASRRAGAPNTEAFF.

J is TRBJ2-1 and V is TRBV4-3, with a possible D match to TRBD2 (6 bases). Per the germline V gene, CDR1 is LGHNA and CDR2 is YSLEER. V lost 0 bases, J lost 6 bases, and 15 bases lay in between. The CDR3 loop spans 16 amino acids. The chain's CDR3 is CASSQDYAREVNEQFF. DNA of the CDR3: TGCGCCAGCAGCCAAGATTATGCCAGGGAGGTCAATGAGCAGTTCTTC.

The chain employs TRBV6-5 and TRBJ2-7; TRBD1 matches at 9 bases. The V segment lost 6 bases and the J segment 9 bases; nucleotides outside the gene matches: 12. CDR3 size: 14 residues. Germline V CDR1 and CDR2: MNHEY, SVGAGI. Written as DNA, the CDR3 is TGTGCCAGCAGGCTCGGGACAGGGTCTCGAACGCAGTACGTC. Its protein product is CASRLGTGSRTQYV.

As concerns this clone: Other DNA sequences in the same sample also yield this CDR3. This chain connects TRBV29-1 to TRBJ1-1; a possible D gene is TRBD1 (6 bases). Trimming removed 7 bases at V and 2 bases at J, with 14 bases between. Per germline, CDR1 SQVTM and CDR2 ANQGSEA. The CDR3 totals 13 residues. The CDR3 sequence: CSGSGHLNTEAFF. Here the CDR3 DNA reads TGCAGCGGCTCGGGACACCTTAACACTGAAGCTTTCTTT.

The gene calls are TRBV18 and TRBJ1-3, with D perhaps matching TRBD1 (6 bases). Germline V gene sequence: CDR1 KGHSH, CDR2 LQKENI. The CDR3 loop spans 18 amino acids. The V and J ends lost 2 bases and 0 bases respectively, with 17 bases between them. The CDR3 spells CASSPMGAGAPSGNTIYF. In DNA form, the CDR3 reads TGTGCCAGCTCACCAATGGGGGCGGGTGCCCCCTCTGGAAACACCATATATTTT. Drawing the rest from reference TRBV18 and TRBJ1-3, the complete variable domain is NAGVMQNPRHLVRRRGQEARLRCSPMKGHSHVYWYRQLPEEGLKFMVYLQKENIIDESGMPKERFSAEFPKEGPSILRIQQVVRGDSAAYFCASSPMGAGAPSGNTIYFGEGSWLTVV.

In DNA form, the CDR3 reads TGTGCCACCAGTGACGGAGATGCGGCAGATACGCAGTATTTT. This encodes CATSDGDAADTQYF. The genes are TRBV24-1 and TRBJ2-3; D unclear. Looked up from germline, CDR1 is KGHDR and CDR2 is SFDVKD. This CDR3 spans 14 amino acids. V was clipped by 4 bases and J by 4 bases, with 11 bases between them.

This clone was seen a few times. The V and J genes are TRBV4-2 and TRBJ2-5; D perhaps matches TRBD1 (6 bases). Germline values: CDR1 LGHNA, CDR2 YNFKEQ. The CDR3 totals 17 residues. Trimming stripped 3 bases from V and 1 base from J, with 18 bases between. The CDR3 loop reads CASSQLNRARLQETQYF. CDR3 bases: TGTGCCAGCAGCCAGTTAAACAGGGCACGGCTCCAAGAGACCCAGTACTTC.

CDR3 in amino acids: CASSSRPSGGNNEQFF. DNA for the CDR3: TGTGCCAGCAGCTCCCGCCCGAGCGGGGGAAACAATGAGCAGTTCTTC. This sequence joins TRBV9 and TRBJ2-1, with TRBD2 identical over 8 bases. This CDR3 comprises 16 residues. Germline V gene lookup returns CDR1 SGDLS and CDR2 YYNGEE. Trimming cost V 4 bases and J 5 bases; bases outside gene matches: 11. Using reference TRBV9 and TRBJ2-1 for the parts outside the CDR3, the full variable domain is DSGVTQTPKHLITATGQRVTLRCSPRSGDLSVYWYQQSLDQGLQFLIQYYNGEERAKGNILERFSAQQFPDLHSELNLSSLELGDSALYFCASSSRPSGGNNEQFFGPGTRLTVL.

V and J are TRBV27 and TRBJ2-7, with TRBD1 matching 8 bases. From germline, CDR1 is MNHEY and CDR2 SMNVEV (reference sequence). The CDR3 sequence is 14 residues long. Trimming removed 6 bases from V and 1 base from J; junction bases left unmatched: 5. The CDR3, as DNA: TGTGCCAGCAGGACAGGGGCGAAGTCCTACGAGCAGTACTTC. This translates into CASRTGAKSYEQYF.

The chain recombines TRBV2 with TRBJ1-5, with D perhaps TRBD1 (5 bases). CDR1 is SNHLY, CDR2 FYNNEI, per germline. The CDR3 runs 13 residues. V was shortened by 4 bases and J by 5 bases, with 9 bases between the two germline ends. Written as DNA, the CDR3 is TGTGCCAGCAGTGGGGGGAGGGATCAGCCCCAGCATTTT. Its translation: CASSGGRDQPQHF.

The chain employs TRBV15 and TRBJ2-2; D perhaps matches TRBD2 (6 bases). The CDR3 loop spans 17 amino acids. V lost 3 bases, J lost 1 base, and 15 bases lay in between. CDR1 LNHNV and CDR2 YYDKDF come from the germline V gene (reference sequence). The CDR3 DNA follows: TGTGCCACCAGCAGGAATCTCGGGGGTTTGAACACCGGGGAGCTGTTTTTT. Its translation: CATSRNLGGLNTGELFF.

This clone was seen just once. This chain uses TRBV4-3 with TRBJ2-1; either TRBD1 or TRBD2 may fit D (5 bases each). From germline, CDR1 is LGHNA and CDR2 YSLEER. CDR3 length equals 15 residues. V was trimmed by 0 bases and J by 5 bases, leaving 11 bases between them. CDR3 in amino acids: CASSQEPGPNNEQFF. The DNA for the CDR3 is TGCGCCAGCAGCCAAGAACCGGGACCTAACAATGAGCAGTTCTTC.

This sequence joins TRBV7-9 and TRBJ1-4; 7 nucleotides agree with TRBD1. V lost 6 bases to trimming and J lost 6 bases; unmatched junction nucleotides: 16. This CDR3 is 17 amino acids long. Per germline, CDR1 SEHNR and CDR2 FQNEAQ (reference sequence). The CDR3 loop is CASRSGRGEGADEKLFF. Here the CDR3 DNA reads TGTGCCAGCAGGTCAGGCCGAGGGGAGGGGGCGGATGAAAAACTGTTTTTT.

The CDR3 nucleotides are TGTGCCAGCAGCTCCTCGGGGTCACCCCTCCACTTT. Translating gives CASSSSGSPLHF. The chain recombines TRBV7-8 with TRBJ1-6; no firm D call. Trimming took off 4 bases at V and 10 bases at J, with 8 bases between the two ends. Looked up from germline, CDR1 is SGHVS and CDR2 is FQNEAQ. The CDR3 covers 12 residues.

The gene calls are TRBV4-3 and TRBJ2-1, with 13 bases matching TRBD2. The CDR3 covers 15 residues. CDR1 is LGHNA, CDR2 YSLEER, per germline. Trimming cost V 6 bases and J 7 bases; bases outside gene matches: 6. The CDR3 loop reads CASRWGLAGTNEQFF. The CDR3 nucleotides are TGCGCCAGCAGATGGGGACTAGCGGGAACTAATGAGCAGTTCTTC.

This sequence joins TRBV7-9 and TRBJ2-2; 11 bases are shared with TRBD2. Trimming at V came to 0 bases and at J to 4 bases, leaving 1 base not matched to a gene. The CDR3 totals 16 residues. Germline V lookup: CDR1 SEHNR, CDR2 FQNEAQ (reference sequence). The CDR3 coding sequence is TGTGCCAGCAGCTTAGCCGGGACTAGCGGCACCGGGGAGCTGTTTTTT. It encodes CASSLAGTSGTGELFF.

The chain uses TRBV2 and TRBJ2-4; 7 nucleotides match TRBD1. V was pared by 6 bases and J by 2 bases, with 4 bases of the junction left unmatched. The CDR3 contains 14 residues. The germline gives CDR1 SNHLY, CDR2 FYNNEI. DNA of the CDR3: TGTGCCAGCAGGAGGGGGCTTCCCAAAAACATTCAGTACTTC. The encoded protein is CASRRGLPKNIQYF.

V is TRBV21-1 and J is TRBJ1-1; the table assigns TRBD1, which was not confirmed against the DNA. TRBV21-1 is labeled a pseudogene. The CDR3 spans 18 residues. CDR3 in amino acids: CASSNRRGQLGMNTEAFF. DNA of the CDR3: TGTGCCAGCAGCAACCGCAGAGGACAGCTGGGAATGAACACTGAAGCTTTCTTT.

This chain links TRBV4-3 with TRBJ1-1; D not resolved. Germline-derived CDR1 and CDR2 are LGHNA and YSLEER. The CDR3 spans 14 residues. V was shortened by 1 base and J by 3 bases, with 9 bases between the two germline ends. The CDR3 nucleotides read TGCGCCAGCAGCCAAGCACAGTCGGACACTGAAGCTTTCTTT. Protein product: CASSQAQSDTEAFF.

The V and J genes are TRBV30 and TRBJ1-5, with a weak D call TRBD1 (5 bases). Trimming took off 2 bases at V and 0 bases at J, with 11 bases between the two ends. Germline CDR1 GTSNPN, CDR2 SVGIG (reference sequence). The CDR3 has 15 residues. The CDR3 loop is CAWSFGHNSNQPQHF. DNA for the CDR3: TGTGCCTGGAGTTTCGGACACAATAGCAATCAGCCCCAGCATTTT.

The rearrangement uses TRBV7-9 and TRBJ2-1; D uncertain. The CDR3 sequence is 15 residues long. Trimming took 0 bases from V and 3 from J, leaving 9 bases between them. CDR1 is SEHNR, CDR2 FQNEAQ, per germline (reference sequence). For the CDR3, the DNA is TGTGCCAGCAGCTTAGCGAATGGGTTCTACAATGAGCAGTTCTTC. This codes for CASSLANGFYNEQFF.

This sequence joins TRBV2 and TRBJ2-7; the D gene is possibly TRBD2 (5 bases). V was trimmed by 7 bases and J by 0 bases, leaving 13 bases between them. The CDR3 is 14 residues long. Germline V gene sequence: CDR1 SNHLY, CDR2 FYNNEI. The CDR3 DNA is TGTGCCAGCAAGGCGGGTGATAACTCCTACGAGCAGTACGTC. This encodes CASKAGDNSYEQYV.

This clone was observed once. CDR3 amino acids: CASSERRSGELFF. The DNA for the CDR3 is TGTGCCAGCAGTGAAAGGAGAAGCGGGGAGCTGTTTTTT. This rearrangement joins TRBV25-1 to TRBJ2-2; D remains ambiguous. This CDR3 spans 13 amino acids. V shed 2 bases and J shed 7 bases, with 8 bases lying between them. Germline V gene sequence: CDR1 MGHDK, CDR2 SYGVNS.

As to this clone: A junction end diverges from the germline sequence, so it may reflect a read error. V is TRBV12-3 or TRBV12-4 and J is TRBJ1-1; possibly TRBD1 for D (6 bases). This CDR3 is 13 amino acids long. The CDR3 is CASTLMGGSEAFF. In DNA, the CDR3 is TGTGCCAGCACTTTAATGGGGGGCTCTGAAGCTTTCTTT.

The chain has TRBV19 and TRBJ2-7; the match to TRBD2 covers 9 bases. Germline CDR1 is LNHDA and CDR2 is SQIVND (reference sequence). The CDR3 is made up of 13 amino acids. Trimming removed 5 bases from V and 2 bases from J; junction bases left unmatched: 1. CDR3 protein: CASSASGTYEQYV. CDR3 nucleotide sequence: TGTGCCAGTAGTGCTAGCGGGACCTACGAGCAGTACGTC.

V and J are TRBV2 and TRBJ2-2, with D perhaps TRBD1 (6 bases). Germline V CDR1 and CDR2: SNHLY, FYNNEI. Trimming removed 7 bases at V and 1 base at J, with 10 bases between. This CDR3 has 14 residues. CDR3 sequence reads: CASTEGQNTGELFF. For the CDR3, the DNA is TGTGCCAGCACTGAGGGACAGAACACCGGGGAGCTGTTTTTT.